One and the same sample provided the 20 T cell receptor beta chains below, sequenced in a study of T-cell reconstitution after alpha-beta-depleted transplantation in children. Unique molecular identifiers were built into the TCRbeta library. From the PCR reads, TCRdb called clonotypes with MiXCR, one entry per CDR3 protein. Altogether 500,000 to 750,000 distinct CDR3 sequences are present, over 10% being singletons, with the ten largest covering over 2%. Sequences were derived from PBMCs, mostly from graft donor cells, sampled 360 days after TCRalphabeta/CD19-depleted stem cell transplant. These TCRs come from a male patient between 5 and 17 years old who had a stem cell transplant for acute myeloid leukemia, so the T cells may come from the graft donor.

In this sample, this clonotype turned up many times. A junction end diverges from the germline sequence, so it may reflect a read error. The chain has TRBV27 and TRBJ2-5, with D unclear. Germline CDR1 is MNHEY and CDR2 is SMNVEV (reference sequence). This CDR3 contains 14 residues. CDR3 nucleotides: TGTGCCAGCAGACGCAGTTACTCAAGAGAGGCCCAGTACTTC. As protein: CASRRSYSREAQYF.

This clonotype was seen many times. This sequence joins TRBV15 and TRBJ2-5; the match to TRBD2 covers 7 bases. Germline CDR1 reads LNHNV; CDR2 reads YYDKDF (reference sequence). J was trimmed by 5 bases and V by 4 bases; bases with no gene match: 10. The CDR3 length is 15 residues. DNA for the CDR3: TGTGCCACCAGCACCCCGGCGCGGGAGCTGGAGACCCAGTACTTC. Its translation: CATSTPARELETQYF. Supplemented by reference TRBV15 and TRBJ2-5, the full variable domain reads DAMVIQNPRYQVTQFGKPVTLSCSQTLNHNVMYWYQQKSSQAPKLLFHYYDKDFNNEADTPDNFQSRRPNTSFCFLDIRSPGLGDTAMYLCATSTPARELETQYFGPGTRLLVL.

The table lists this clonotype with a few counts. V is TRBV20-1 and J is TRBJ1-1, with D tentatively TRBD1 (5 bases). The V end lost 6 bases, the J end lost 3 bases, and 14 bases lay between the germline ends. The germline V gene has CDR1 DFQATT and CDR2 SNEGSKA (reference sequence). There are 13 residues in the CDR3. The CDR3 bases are TGCAGTGCCGGGACCCTTCCCCACACTGAAGCTTTCTTT. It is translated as CSAGTLPHTEAFF.

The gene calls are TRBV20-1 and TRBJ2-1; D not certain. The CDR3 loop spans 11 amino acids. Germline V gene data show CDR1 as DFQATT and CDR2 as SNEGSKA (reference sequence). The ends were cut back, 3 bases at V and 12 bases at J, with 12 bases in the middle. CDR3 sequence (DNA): TGCAGTGCTAGTGTCGGCTACCTGCAGTTCTTC. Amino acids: CSASVGYLQFF.

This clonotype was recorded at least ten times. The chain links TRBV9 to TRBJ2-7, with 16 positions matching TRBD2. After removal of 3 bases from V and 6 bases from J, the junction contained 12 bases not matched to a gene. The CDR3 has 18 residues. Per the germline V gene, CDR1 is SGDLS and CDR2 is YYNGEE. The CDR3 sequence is CASSDPGLAGGPTGEQYF. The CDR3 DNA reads TGTGCCAGCAGCGACCCGGGACTAGCGGGAGGGCCAACCGGCGAGCAGTACTTC.

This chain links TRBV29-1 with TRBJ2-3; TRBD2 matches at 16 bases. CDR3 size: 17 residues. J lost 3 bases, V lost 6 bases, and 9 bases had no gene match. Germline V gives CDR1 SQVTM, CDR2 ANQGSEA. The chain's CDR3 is CSVGSGTSGRATDTQYF. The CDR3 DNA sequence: TGCAGCGTAGGGTCCGGGACTAGCGGGAGGGCTACAGATACGCAGTATTTT.

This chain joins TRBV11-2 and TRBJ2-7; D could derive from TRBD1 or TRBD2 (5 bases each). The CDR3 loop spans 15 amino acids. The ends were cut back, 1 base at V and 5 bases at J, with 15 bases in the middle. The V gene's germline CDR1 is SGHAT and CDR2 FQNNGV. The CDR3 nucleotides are TGTGCCAGCAGCTTAGCGGGAAAGATAGGGGACGAGCAGTACTTC. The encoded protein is CASSLAGKIGDEQYF.

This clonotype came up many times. Here the CDR3 reads CSARERKPNTEAFF. CDR3 DNA sequence: TGCAGTGCTAGAGAACGAAAACCGAACACTGAAGCTTTCTTT. V gene TRBV20-1 combines with J gene TRBJ1-1; D is ambiguous. Germline CDR1 reads DFQATT; CDR2 reads SNEGSKA (reference sequence). The CDR3 covers 14 residues. V was cut by 0 bases and J by 1 base, with 9 bases left in between.

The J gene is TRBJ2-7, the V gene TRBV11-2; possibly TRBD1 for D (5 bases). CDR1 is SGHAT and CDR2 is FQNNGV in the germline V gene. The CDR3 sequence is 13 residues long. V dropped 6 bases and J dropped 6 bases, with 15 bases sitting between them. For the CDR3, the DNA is TGTGCCAGCAGACTTACAGGTCCCGGCGAGCAGTACTTC. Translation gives CASRLTGPGEQYF.

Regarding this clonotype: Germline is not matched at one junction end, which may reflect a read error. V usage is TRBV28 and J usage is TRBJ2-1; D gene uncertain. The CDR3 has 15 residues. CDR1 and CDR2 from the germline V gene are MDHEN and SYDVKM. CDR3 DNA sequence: TGTGCCATGGGCCCCGGGTTCCTCTCCTGCAATGAGCAGTTCTTC. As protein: CAMGPGFLSCNEQFF.

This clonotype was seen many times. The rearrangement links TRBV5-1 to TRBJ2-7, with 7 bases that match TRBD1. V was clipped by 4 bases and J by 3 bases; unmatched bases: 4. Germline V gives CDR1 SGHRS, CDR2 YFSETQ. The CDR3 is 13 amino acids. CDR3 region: CASSRQGGYEQYF. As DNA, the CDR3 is TGCGCCAGCAGCCGACAGGGCGGCTACGAGCAGTACTTC. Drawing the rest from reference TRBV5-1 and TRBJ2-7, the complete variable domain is KAGVTQTPRYLIKTRGQQVTLSCSPISGHRSVSWYQQTPGQGLQFLFEYFSETQRNKGNFPGRFSGRQFSNSRSEMNVSTLELGDSALYLCASSRQGGYEQYFGPGTRLTVT.

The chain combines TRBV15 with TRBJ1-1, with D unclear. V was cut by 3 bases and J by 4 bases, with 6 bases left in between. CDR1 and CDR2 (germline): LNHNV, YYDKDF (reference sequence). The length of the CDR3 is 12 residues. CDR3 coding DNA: TGTGCCACCAGCAGGGAGGGCACTGAAGCTTTCTTT. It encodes CATSREGTEAFF.

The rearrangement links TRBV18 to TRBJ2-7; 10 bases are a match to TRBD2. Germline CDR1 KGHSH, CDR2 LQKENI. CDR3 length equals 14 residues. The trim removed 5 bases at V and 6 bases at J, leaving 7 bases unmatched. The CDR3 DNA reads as TGTGCCAGCTCATCTACCGGGACTAGCGTCGAGCAGTACTTC. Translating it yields CASSSTGTSVEQYF. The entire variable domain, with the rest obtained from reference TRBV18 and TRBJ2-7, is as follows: NAGVMQNPRHLVRRRGQEARLRCSPMKGHSHVYWYRQLPEEGLKFMVYLQKENIIDESGMPKERFSAEFPKEGPSILRIQQVVRGDSAAYFCASSSTGTSVEQYFGPGTRLTVT.

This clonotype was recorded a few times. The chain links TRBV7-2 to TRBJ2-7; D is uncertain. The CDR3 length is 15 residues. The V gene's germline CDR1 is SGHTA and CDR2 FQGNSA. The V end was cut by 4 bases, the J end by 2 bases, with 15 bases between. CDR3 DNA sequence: TGTGCCAGCAGCTCCGACTCGAGTCTTACCTACGAGCAGTACTTC. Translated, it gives CASSSDSSLTYEQYF.

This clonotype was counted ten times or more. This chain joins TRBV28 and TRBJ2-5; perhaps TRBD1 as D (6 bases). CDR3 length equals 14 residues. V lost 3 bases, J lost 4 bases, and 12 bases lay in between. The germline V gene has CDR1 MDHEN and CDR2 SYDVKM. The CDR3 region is CASSLGRGGETQYF. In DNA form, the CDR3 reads TGTGCCAGCAGTTTGGGCAGGGGCGGAGAGACCCAGTACTTC. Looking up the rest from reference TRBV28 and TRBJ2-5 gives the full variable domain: DVKVTQSSRYLVKRTGEKVFLECVQDMDHENMFWYRQDPGLGLRLIYFSYDVKMKEKGDIPEGYSVSREKKERFSLILESASTNQTSMYLCASSLGRGGETQYFGPGTRLLVL.

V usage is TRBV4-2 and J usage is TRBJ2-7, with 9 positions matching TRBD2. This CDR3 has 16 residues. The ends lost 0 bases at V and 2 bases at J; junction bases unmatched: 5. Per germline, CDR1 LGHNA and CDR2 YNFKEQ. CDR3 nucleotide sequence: TGTGCCAGCAGCCAAGATACTAGCGGGCTGACCTACGAGCAGTACTTC. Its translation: CASSQDTSGLTYEQYF.

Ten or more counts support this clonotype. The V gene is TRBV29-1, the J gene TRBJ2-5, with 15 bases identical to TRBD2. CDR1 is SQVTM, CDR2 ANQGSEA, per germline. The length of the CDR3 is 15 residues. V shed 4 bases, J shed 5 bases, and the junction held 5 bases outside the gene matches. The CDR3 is CSVGRTSGRGETQYF. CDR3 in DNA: TGCAGCGTTGGGAGGACTAGCGGGAGGGGCGAGACCCAGTACTTC.

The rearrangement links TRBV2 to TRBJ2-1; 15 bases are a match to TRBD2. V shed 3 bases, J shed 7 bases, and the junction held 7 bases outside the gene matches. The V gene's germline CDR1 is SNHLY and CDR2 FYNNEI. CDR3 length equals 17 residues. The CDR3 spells CASSDGTSGRFGNEQFF. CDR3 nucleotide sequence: TGTGCCAGCAGTGACGGGACTAGCGGGAGGTTTGGGAATGAGCAGTTCTTC.

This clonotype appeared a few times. CDR3 in amino acids: CASSQETVNYGYTF. The DNA of the CDR3 is TGTGCCAGCAGTCAGGAGACAGTTAACTATGGCTACACCTTC. The chain employs TRBV12-3 or TRBV12-4 and TRBJ1-2; weak D call: TRBD1 (5 bases). V gave up 5 bases and J gave up 1 base, with 11 bases separating them. The CDR3 sequence is 14 residues long.

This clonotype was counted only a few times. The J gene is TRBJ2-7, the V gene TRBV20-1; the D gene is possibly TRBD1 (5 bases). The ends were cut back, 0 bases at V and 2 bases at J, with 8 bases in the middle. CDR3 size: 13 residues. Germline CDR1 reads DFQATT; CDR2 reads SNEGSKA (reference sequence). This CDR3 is CSARDDSTYEQYF. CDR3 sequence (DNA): TGCAGTGCTAGAGATGACAGTACCTACGAGCAGTACTTC.